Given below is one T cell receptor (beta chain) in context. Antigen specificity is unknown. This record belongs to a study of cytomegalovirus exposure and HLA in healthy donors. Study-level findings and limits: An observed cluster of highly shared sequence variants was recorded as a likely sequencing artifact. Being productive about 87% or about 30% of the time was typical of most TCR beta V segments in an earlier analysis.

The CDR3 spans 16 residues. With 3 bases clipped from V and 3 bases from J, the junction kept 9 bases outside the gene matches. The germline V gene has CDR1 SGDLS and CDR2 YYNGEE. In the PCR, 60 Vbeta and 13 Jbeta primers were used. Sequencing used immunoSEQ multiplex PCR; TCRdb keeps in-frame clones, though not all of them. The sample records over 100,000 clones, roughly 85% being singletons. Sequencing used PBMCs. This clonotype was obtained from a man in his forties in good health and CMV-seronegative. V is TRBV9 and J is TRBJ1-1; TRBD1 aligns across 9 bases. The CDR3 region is CASSAATGGSHTEAFF. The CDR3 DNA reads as TGTGCCAGCAGCGCTGCCACAGGGGGCTCTCACACTGAAGCTTTCTTT. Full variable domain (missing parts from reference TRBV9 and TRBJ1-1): DSGVTQTPKHLITATGQRVTLRCSPRSGDLSVYWYQQSLDQGLQFLIQYYNGEERAKGNILERFSAQQFPDLHSELNLSSLELGDSALYFCASSAATGGSHTEAFFGQGTRLTVV.